This T cell receptor beta chain is drawn from a study of response to subunit inactivated influenza vaccine. Germline values: CDR1 DFQATT, CDR2 SNEGSKA (reference sequence). This CDR3 spans 16 amino acids. V lost 0 bases and J 2 bases, leaving 17 bases between the germline ends. There are a few counts of this clonotype. TCRdb independently ran MiXCR on the RT-PCR reads; one entry per CDR3 protein. Of about 170,000 distinct CDR3 sequences listed, less than 15% are singletons. The data also belong to a second study, concerning T cells expressing NK-cell markers. That paper notes: UMIs accompanied the 5'RACE template switching by which TCR beta cDNA was made. In a few donors, dominant clonotypes made up about 25-65% of CD3+CD56-NKG2C+ cells. It was still unclear whether expanded NKG2C+ T cell clones were HCMV specific.

Specimen: CD8+ T cells sorted from PBMCs, collected 11 to 12 days after vaccination. The chain recombines TRBV20-1 with TRBJ2-7; TRBD1 or TRBD2 may be the D gene (5 bases each). The sequence was obtained from a man aged 50 or older who received an inactivated influenza vaccine. The CDR3 coding sequence is TGCAGTGCTAGAGATATGACGGGGCCCCCTCCCTACGAGCAGTACTTC. Translated: CSARDMTGPPPYEQYF.